This is a list of T cell receptor beta chains from one sample in a study of identical twins. One entry per CDR3 protein results from TCRdb running MiXCR on the 5' RACE reads. The profile shows roughly 770,000 distinct CDR3 sequences, over 15% of them singletons. These sequences were also reported in another study, on T cells expressing NK-cell markers.

Sequenced material: PBMCs. The origin of the receptors is a woman aged 18-29 years in good health. Both conserved end residues are part of each CDR3. D genes are given only for firm matches. Some rows have no size entry. The others give once, few or many, or a class for an expanded clone.

clone_size	d_call	j_call	v_call	cdr3_nt	cdr3_aa
.	.	TRBJ2-7	TRBV12-3/TRBV12-4	TGTGCCAGCAGTTTATCGGGGCTCGAGCAGTACTTC	CASSLSGLEQYF
.	TRBD2	TRBJ2-5	TRBV4-1	TGCGCCAGCAGCCAAGAAGGGAGGGCCATGAGGGGAGAGACCCAGTACTTC	CASSQEGRAMRGETQYF
once	.	TRBJ2-1	TRBV4-1	TGCGCCAGCAGCCAACTCGGGATCAGGGGTGAGCAGTTCTTC	CASSQLGIRGEQFF
few	.	TRBJ1-5	TRBV12-3/TRBV12-4	TGTGCCAGCAGTCCCTACGGGTCGTCCCAGCATTTT	CASSPYGSSQHF
few	TRBD1	TRBJ2-2	TRBV27	TGTGCCAGCGGGTTCCAGGGGGCGACCGGGGAGCTGTTTTTT	CASGFQGATGELFF
.	.	TRBJ1-1	TRBV20-1	TGCAGTGCTAGAGACCCTAGAAACACTGAAGCTTTCTTT	CSARDPRNTEAFF
.	.	TRBJ2-1	TRBV10-3	TGTGCCATCAGTGAGTCGAACATGATTGAGCAGTTCTTC	CAISESNMIEQFF
.	.	TRBJ2-7	TRBV20-1	TGCAGTGCTAGGGCCGTGACAGGAGCCTTCTCCTACGAGCAGTACTTC	CSARAVTGAFSYEQYF
few	TRBD2	TRBJ2-3	TRBV12-3/TRBV12-4	TGTGCCAGCAGCCCCGGGACTAGCGATGGAGATACGCAGTATTTT	CASSPGTSDGDTQYF
once	TRBD2	TRBJ2-5	TRBV7-9	TGTGCCAGCAGCACTAGCGGGGAACCCCAAGAGACCCAGTACTTC	CASSTSGEPQETQYF
few	.	TRBJ2-1	TRBV7-3	TGTGCCAGCAGCTTAACACCGGGGGTGGAGCAGTTCTTC	CASSLTPGVEQFF
.	TRBD1	TRBJ1-1	TRBV5-1	TGCGCCAGCAGCTCCGAGACAGGGGTGAACACTGAAGCTTTCTTT	CASSSETGVNTEAFF
.	TRBD2	TRBJ2-1	TRBV4-3	TGCGCCAGCAGCCCGGAGTGGACTAGCGGTCCGAATGAGCAGTTCTTC	CASSPEWTSGPNEQFF
few	.	TRBJ2-3	TRBV6-5	TGTGCCAGCAGTTACTCGATGGGACGGAGCGGGCGCACAGATACGCAGTATTTT	CASSYSMGRSGRTDTQYF
few	.	TRBJ2-7	TRBV20-1	TGCAGTGCTTCCGCCGCCCCGCGCTCCTACGAGCAGTACTTC	CSASAAPRSYEQYF
.	.	TRBJ2-1	TRBV20-1	TGCAGTGCTAGAGCCCTGGGCGGCCGGTTGAGCAATGAGCAGTTCTTC	CSARALGGRLSNEQFF
.	.	TRBJ1-1	TRBV10-1	TGCGCCAGCAGTCCCGACCGACGGACTGACATGAACACTGAAGCTTTCTTT	CASSPDRRTDMNTEAFF
few	.	TRBJ2-1	TRBV7-8	TGTGCCAGCAGGTACCATAATGAGCAGTTCTTC	CASRYHNEQFF
.	.	TRBJ2-4	TRBV12-3/TRBV12-4	TGTGCCAGCAGTTTCTTAGGGGCCAAAAACATTCAGTACTTC	CASSFLGAKNIQYF
.	.	TRBJ2-1	TRBV20-1	TGCAGGGCCTTAAACCCGGGAGAGCCAGACAATGAGCAGTTCTTC	CRALNPGEPDNEQFF
.	.	TRBJ2-1	TRBV9	TGTGCCAGCAGCGTAGGTGGGGGCGATGAGCAGTTCTTC	CASSVGGGDEQFF
.	.	TRBJ2-1	TRBV6-2/TRBV6-3	TGTGCCAGCGCCTACGTGGGCGGTGGGCCCTTCGGCAATGAGCAGTTCTTC	CASAYVGGGPFGNEQFF
.	TRBD2	TRBJ2-3	TRBV5-1	TGCGCCAGCAGCACCGGGACTAGCGCCAGCACAGATATGCAGTATTTT	CASSTGTSASTDMQYF
few	.	TRBJ2-3	TRBV2	TGTGCCAGCAGGGCGGACCTCACAGATACGCAGTATTTT	CASRADLTDTQYF
.	.	TRBJ2-7	TRBV7-9	TGTGCCAGCAGCTTCGCGATACAGTCCTCCTACGAGCAGTACTTC	CASSFAIQSSYEQYF